The T cell receptor (beta chain) described here comes from a study of T cells in Graves' hyperthyroidism and ophthalmopathy. Study findings and constraints: Blood also contained most expanded thyroid clonotypes above 0.001.

In the ophthalmopathy cohort, Clinical Activity Score was at least 3, NOSPECS grade at least 4, and duration under 3 months. Clinical symptoms, serum thyroxine and TRAb, thyroid ultrasound and orbital computed tomography were used for the diagnoses. From 9 to 10 ml of fresh peripheral blood, PBMCs were isolated. This clonotype was counted ten times or more. What it binds is unknown. Per the germline V gene, CDR1 is SGHNT and CDR2 is YENEEA. The CDR3 has 16 residues. V dropped 4 bases and J dropped 5 bases, with 20 bases sitting between them. The investigators amplified TCR beta CDR3 regions from RNA transcripts. During a first-round RT-PCR of the TCR CDR3, the HTBI primer set was used. TCRdb reprocessed the multiplex PCR reads with MiXCR, giving one entry per CDR3 protein. The sample has roughly 650,000 distinct CDR3 sequences, about 16% seen once.

This sequence was found in a woman in her thirties or forties with Graves' ophthalmopathy. The sequencing sample was made of blood. The rearrangement joins TRBV11-3 to TRBJ2-5; D is possibly TRBD1 (5 bases). DNA of the CDR3: TGTGCCAGCAGCTCCGTACTTACAGGTGGAAGGGAGACCCAGTACTTC. Translation: CASSSVLTGGRETQYF.